These 13 T cell receptor beta chains came from one sample sequenced in a study of graft-versus-host responses after intestinal transplantation. This table comes from immunoSEQ multiplex PCR, and its TCRdb copy is limited to in-frame clones, with some not included. The sample has about 88,000 clones, under 90% seen once. These receptors have no known antigen. This material consisted of unstimulated CD4+ T cells sorted from spleen or lymph node cells, taken before intestinal transplant. The source of these receptors is a human donor who received an intestinal transplant.

The chain couples TRBV2 to TRBJ1-1; D not certain. Trimming cost V 9 bases and J 4 bases, with 9 bases left between them. The CDR3 spans 11 residues. Germline V lookup: CDR1 SNHLY, CDR2 FYNNEI. The CDR3 DNA is TGTGCCAGACGAGAGGCCACTGAAGCTTTCTTT. Protein sequence: CARREATEAFF.

The V and J genes are TRBV19 and TRBJ2-7; D uncertain. CDR1 is LNHDA and CDR2 is SQIVND in the germline V gene (reference sequence). CDR3 size: 13 residues. Trimming shortened V by 0 bases and J by 3 bases, and 6 bases separated the two germline ends. The CDR3 nucleotides read TGTGCCAGTAGTATAGAAGCGTTCTACGAGCAGTACTTC. It specifies CASSIEAFYEQYF.

The chain links TRBV7-3 to TRBJ1-1; maybe TRBD1 (5 bases). CDR3 length: 14 amino acids. Germline CDR1 reads SGHTA; CDR2 reads FQGTGA. Between the trimmed V and J ends, which lost 2 bases and 5 bases, there was a span of 12 bases. CDR3 sequence (DNA): TGTGCCAGCAGCTTATTGTCAGGGCTGACTGAAGCTTTCTTT. As protein: CASSLLSGLTEAFF. Complete variable domain (other parts from reference TRBV7-3 and TRBJ1-1): GAGVSQTPSNKVTEKGKYVELRCDPISGHTALYWYRQSLGQGPEFLIYFQGTGAADDSGLPNDRFFAVRPEGSVSTLKIQRTERGDSAVYLCASSLLSGLTEAFFGQGTRLTVV.

This sequence joins TRBV6-1 and TRBJ2-7; 7 positions match TRBD1. Germline CDR1 MNHNS, CDR2 SASEGT. CDR3 size: 15 residues. The junction had 9 bases not matched to a gene; V was cut back by 5 bases and J by 2 bases. CDR3 sequence (DNA): TGTGCCAGCAGTCGGAGGACAGGTCCGACCTACGAGCAGTACTTC. Protein: CASSRRTGPTYEQYF.

CDR3 nucleotide sequence: TGTGCCAGCAGCTTAGGGGTCAGGGTCGGCTATGGCTACACCTTC. It translates to CASSLGVRVGYGYTF. The gene calls are TRBV11-2 and TRBJ1-2, with D possibly matching TRBD1 (5 bases). CDR1 and CDR2 from the germline V gene are SGHAT and FQNNGV. This CDR3 comprises 15 residues. Trimming left V 1 base short and J 4 bases short, with 13 bases between. The entire variable domain, with the rest obtained from reference TRBV11-2 and TRBJ1-2, is as follows: EAGVAQSPRYKIIEKRQSVAFWCNPISGHATLYWYQQILGQGPKLLIQFQNNGVVDDSQLPKDRFSAERLKGVDSTLKIQPAKLEDSAVYLCASSLGVRVGYGYTFGSGTRLTVV.

This chain uses TRBV5-8 with TRBJ1-1; the D is unclear. CDR3 size: 15 residues. Looked up from germline, CDR1 is SGHTS and CDR2 is YDEGEE. Trimming removed 0 bases from V and 5 bases from J, with 14 bases in between. CDR3 in DNA: TGTGCCAGCAGCTTGGAGGAGGGAGCGGCAACTGAAGCTTTCTTT. Translated, it gives CASSLEEGAATEAFF.

The chain combines TRBV6-1 with TRBJ1-4; D is ambiguous. This CDR3 comprises 14 residues. Between the trimmed V and J ends, which lost 5 bases and 3 bases, there was a span of 10 bases. Germline V gene sequence: CDR1 MNHNS, CDR2 SASEGT. The CDR3 bases are TGTGCCAGCAGTACGGGTGGATCTAATGAAAAACTGTTTTTT. Translation gives CASSTGGSNEKLFF.

The CDR3 spells CASARDLVTSPLHF. CDR3 DNA sequence: TGTGCCAGCGCCAGAGATCTAGTCACCTCACCCCTCCACTTT. This rearrangement joins TRBV7-6 to TRBJ1-6; D gene uncertain. The germline V gene has CDR1 SGHVS and CDR2 FNYEAQ. V dropped 8 bases and J dropped 10 bases, with 18 bases sitting between them. CDR3 size: 14 residues.

The chain uses TRBV7-3 and TRBJ1-1; TRBD1 matches at 7 bases. J lost 5 bases, V lost 1 base, and 4 bases had no gene match. This CDR3 comprises 14 residues. Germline V CDR1 and CDR2: SGHTA, FQGTGA. The CDR3 loop reads CASSLNGRGTEAFF. CDR3 in DNA: TGTGCCAGCAGCTTAAATGGCAGGGGGACTGAAGCTTTCTTT.

The chain carries TRBV7-2 and TRBJ2-5; 8 bases match TRBD2. Germline V gives CDR1 SGHTA, CDR2 FQGNSA. V dropped 6 bases and J dropped 5; count of bases not matched to a gene: 2. CDR3 size: 12 residues. CDR3 region: CASRGGRETQYF. The CDR3 DNA follows: TGTGCCAGCAGGGGCGGGAGGGAGACCCAGTACTTC.

This clone was found once. The CDR3 is CASSLQGATEAFF. The CDR3 nucleotides read TGTGCCAGCAGCCTACAGGGGGCCACTGAAGCTTTCTTT. The V call is TRBV7-3, the J call TRBJ1-1; 9 bases align to TRBD1. CDR1 SGHTA and CDR2 FQGTGA come from the germline V gene. This CDR3 has 13 residues. V shed 5 bases and J 4 bases; nucleotides not matched to a gene: 2.

This chain connects TRBV2 to TRBJ1-1, with TRBD1 matching 9 bases. The V and J ends lost 6 bases and 0 bases, in that order; junction bases with no gene match: 5. This CDR3 region has 15 residues. The germline V gene has CDR1 SNHLY and CDR2 FYNNEI. The CDR3 loop reads CASRGQGLLNTEAFF. The CDR3 DNA sequence: TGTGCCAGCAGGGGACAGGGACTTTTGAACACTGAAGCTTTCTTT.

The chain uses TRBV4-1 and TRBJ1-4; tentative D call: TRBD1 (5 bases). There are 14 residues in the CDR3. CDR1 is MGHRA and CDR2 is YSYEKL in the germline V gene. V was trimmed by 3 bases and J by 8 bases, leaving 13 bases between them. CDR3 protein: CASSHSGVGEKLFF. Written as DNA, the CDR3 is TGCGCCAGCAGCCATTCGGGGGTTGGGGAAAAACTGTTTTTT.